The sequence of this T cell receptor (beta chain) was determined in a study of OX40 agonist ivuxolimab in advanced cancers. Background on the study: Partial responses, seen in three patients, involved one hepatocellular carcinoma and two cutaneous melanomas.

The assay was immunoSEQ multiplex PCR, and TCRdb's table has in-frame clones only and misses some. The sample holds tens of thousands of clones, roughly 87% seen once. This clone has only one observation. Anyone with autoimmune disease history or systemic immunosuppression was excluded. Material: CD4+ or CD8+ T cells sorted from blood, obtained in a trial of the OX40 agonist ivuxolimab. This TCR was sampled from an adult with an advanced solid tumor such as melanoma, head and neck, liver or kidney cancer.

For the CDR3, the DNA is TGTGCCAGCTCACCACCGAACAGGGGGACCTACGAGCAGTACTTC. It specifies CASSPPNRGTYEQYF. The rearrangement joins TRBV18 to TRBJ2-7; 8 bases are a match to TRBD1. J gave up 2 bases and V 0 bases, and 3 bases lay outside the gene matches. The germline V gene encodes CDR1 KGHSH and CDR2 LQKENI. The length of the CDR3 is 15 residues.